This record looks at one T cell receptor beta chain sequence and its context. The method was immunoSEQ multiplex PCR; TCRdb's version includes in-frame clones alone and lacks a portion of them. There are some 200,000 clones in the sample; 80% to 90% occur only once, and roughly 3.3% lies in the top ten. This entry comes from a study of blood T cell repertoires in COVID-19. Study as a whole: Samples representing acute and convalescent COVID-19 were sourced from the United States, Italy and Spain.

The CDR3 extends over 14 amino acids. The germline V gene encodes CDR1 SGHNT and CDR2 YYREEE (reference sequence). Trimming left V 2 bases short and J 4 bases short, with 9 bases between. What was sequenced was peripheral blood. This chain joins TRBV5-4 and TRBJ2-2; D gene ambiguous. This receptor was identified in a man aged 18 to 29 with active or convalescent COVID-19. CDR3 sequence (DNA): TGTGCCAGCAGCTTCGATAGGAGCACCGGGGAGCTGTTTTTT. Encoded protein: CASSFDRSTGELFF.